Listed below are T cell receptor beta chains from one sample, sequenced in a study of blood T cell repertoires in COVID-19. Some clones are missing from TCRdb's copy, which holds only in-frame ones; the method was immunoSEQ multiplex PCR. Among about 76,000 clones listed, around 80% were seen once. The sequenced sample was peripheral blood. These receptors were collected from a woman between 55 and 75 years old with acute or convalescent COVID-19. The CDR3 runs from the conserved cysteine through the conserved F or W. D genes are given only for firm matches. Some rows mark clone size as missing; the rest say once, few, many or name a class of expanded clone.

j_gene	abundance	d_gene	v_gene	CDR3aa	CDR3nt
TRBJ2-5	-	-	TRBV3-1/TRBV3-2	CASSRLDFQETQYF	TGTGCCAGCAGCCGACTGGACTTCCAAGAGACCCAGTACTTC
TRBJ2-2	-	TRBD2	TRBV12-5	CASGLDSGGLNTGELFF	TGTGCTAGTGGTTTGGATAGCGGGGGCCTCAACACCGGGGAGCTGTTTTTT
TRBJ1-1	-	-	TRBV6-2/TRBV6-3	CASSFSGLEAFF	TGTGCCAGCAGTTTCTCTGGCCTCGAAGCTTTCTTT
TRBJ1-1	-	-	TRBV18	CASSPNRGGTEAFF	TGTGCCAGCTCACCAAACCGGGGGGGGACTGAAGCTTTCTTT
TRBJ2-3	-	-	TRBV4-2	CASSRTNGEADTQYF	TGTGCCAGCAGTCGGACTAACGGGGAGGCAGATACGCAGTATTTT
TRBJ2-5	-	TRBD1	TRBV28	CASSPQGARETQYF	TGTGCCAGCAGTCCTCAGGGGGCTCGGGAGACCCAGTACTTC
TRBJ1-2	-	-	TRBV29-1	CSVEGSGGGGYGYTF	TGCAGCGTTGAAGGCTCCGGGGGGGGCGGCTATGGCTACACCTTC
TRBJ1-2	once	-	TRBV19	CASSTIDKNYGYTF	TGTGCCAGTAGTACCATTGACAAGAACTATGGCTACACCTTC
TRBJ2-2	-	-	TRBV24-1	CATRQGGNTGELFF	TGTGCCACCCGTCAGGGGGGGAACACCGGGGAGCTGTTTTTT
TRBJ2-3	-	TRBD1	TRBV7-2	CASSPGTGASYTQYF	TGTGCCAGCAGCCCTGGGACAGGGGCCTCGTATACGCAGTATTTT
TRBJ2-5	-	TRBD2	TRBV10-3	CAISGTSGGTRETQYF	TGTGCCATCAGTGGGACTAGCGGGGGGACCAGGGAGACCCAGTACTTC